This T cell receptor (beta chain) is drawn from a study of shared clonotypes between healthy human individuals. For the study at large: Each donor's CD8 memory used one plate, CD8 naive two, each CD4 subset three.

Notes on this clone: What it recognizes is unknown.

Germline V gene sequence: CDR1 MNHNS, CDR2 SASEGT. V gave up 1 base and J gave up 4 bases, with 14 bases separating them. The CDR3 consists of 15 residues. Produced via immunoSEQ multiplex PCR; TCRdb's table is partial and in-frame only. The sample lists more than 1,200,000 clones, 98% occurring once. A split of CD4+ cells into CD45RA+ naive and CD45RA-negative memory subsets was performed. Study-level results: Sampling involved blood alone; tissue repertoires likely differ. Memory subsets generally showed smaller estimated richness than naive subsets did.

The genes are TRBV6-1 and TRBJ2-7; D gene ambiguous. Sequencing input: naive CD4+ T cells sorted from blood. Indicated subset: CD45RA+ positively selected. The clonotype originates from a man aged 30-40 years in good health. The CDR3 loop reads CASSEVQVRRYEQYF. The CDR3 bases are TGTGCCAGCAGTGAAGTGCAGGTCAGGCGATACGAGCAGTACTTC.